One and the same sample provided the 5 T cell receptor beta chains below, sequenced in a study of blood T cell repertoires in COVID-19. Assay: immunoSEQ multiplex PCR; the TCRdb copy retains only in-frame clones and omits some. The sample contains hundreds of thousands of clones, about 88% of which appear only once. Sequencing was done on a sample of peripheral blood. The receptors come from a woman between 50 and 59 years old with COVID-19, enrolled during active disease.

V and J are TRBV18 and TRBJ2-5; 7 positions match TRBD1. The CDR3 is made up of 15 amino acids. Germline V gene sequence: CDR1 KGHSH, CDR2 LQKENI. The junction had 9 bases not matched to a gene; V was cut back by 3 bases and J by 5 bases. In nucleotides, the CDR3 is TGTGCCAGCTCACCGGAGGCAGGGGGACGGGAGACCCAGTACTTC. This sequence encodes CASSPEAGGRETQYF.

J is TRBJ2-5 and V is TRBV3-1 (or the pseudogene TRBV3-2); 12 bases are shared with TRBD2. CDR1 and CDR2 from the germline V gene are LGHDT and YNNKEL (reference sequence). The J segment lost 3 bases and the V segment lost 1 base, leaving 3 bases of the junction unmatched. The CDR3 length is 16 residues. The CDR3 loop is CASSQGLAGGKETQYF. CDR3 coding DNA: TGTGCCAGCAGCCAAGGGCTAGCGGGGGGGAAAGAGACCCAGTACTTC.

This chain connects TRBV9 to TRBJ2-7, with 8 positions matching TRBD2. CDR3 length: 16 residues. Germline CDR1 and CDR2: SGDLS and YYNGEE. Trimming cost V 3 bases and J 3 bases; bases outside gene matches: 11. In DNA, the CDR3 is TGTGCCAGCAGCGCGGGGTTCCGAGCGGGGGACTACGAGCAGTACTTC. This codes for CASSAGFRAGDYEQYF.

The genes are TRBV24-1 and TRBJ2-1; D is ambiguous. Germline lookup yields CDR1 KGHDR and CDR2 SFDVKD. Trimming removed 3 bases from V and 10 bases from J, with 15 bases in between. The CDR3 has 14 residues. CDR3 sequence: CATSDPGAVQEQFF. CDR3 DNA sequence: TGTGCCACCAGTGATCCCGGAGCCGTCCAGGAGCAGTTCTTC.

The rearrangement links TRBV6-6 to TRBJ1-2; TRBD1 agrees at 9 bases. The germline V gene has CDR1 MNHNY and CDR2 SVGAGI (reference sequence). The CDR3 has 15 residues. After removal of 4 bases from V and 8 bases from J, the junction contained 11 bases not matched to a gene. The CDR3 protein is CASSFPGQGIEGYTF. The CDR3 DNA sequence: TGTGCCAGCAGTTTTCCGGGACAGGGAATTGAAGGCTACACCTTC.